The sequence of this TCR beta chain was determined in a study of human T cells and chemical hapten exposure. Ten or more counts support this clonotype. As to time point: patch test 1, 2 weeks after DPC sensitization. As for treatment: therapeutic diphenylcyclopropenone sensitization with weekly scalp DPC. Via MiXCR, TCRdb re-called the RACE reads, giving one row per CDR3 protein. The profile shows 350,000 or so distinct CDR3 sequences, around 7% of them singletons. The sample here was whole blood, taken in connection with sensitization to the hapten diphenylcyclopropenone (DPC). This clonotype originated in a woman between 18 and 30 years old with alopecia areata. Some clones in this sample may be carry-over from other donors' samples.

The chain's CDR3 is CASSYSVVVTDRGMGSNQPQHF. The CDR3 bases are TGTGCCAGCAGTTACAGTGTGGTAGTAACGGACAGGGGAATGGGGAGCAATCAGCCCCAGCATTTT. The gene calls are TRBV6-2 or TRBV6-3 and TRBJ1-5; 9 bases align to TRBD1. Germline CDR1 reads MNHEY; CDR2 reads SVGEGT. The V gene end was trimmed by 2 bases and the J gene end by 1 base; junction bases not matched to a gene: 21. The CDR3 length is 22 residues.